This T cell receptor (beta chain) is drawn from a study of T-cell memory formation after mild COVID-19. About the study: Most TCR clusters belonged to a single donor.

A remark on this clonotype: Its antigen is unidentified.

TCRdb re-analysed the 5' RACE reads in MiXCR, keeping a single row per CDR3 protein. The data hold fewer than 95,000 distinct CDR3 sequences, with 10% to 15% observed a single time. General study results and limits: The study detected some responding clones in pre-infection memory, suggesting cross-reactive memory joined.

The clonotype was recovered from an adult woman who had mild COVID-19 (a few samples of this study predate the infection). Cell type and time point are not known. Material for sequencing was PBMCs or a T cell subset sorted from them (not recorded which).

Here the CDR3 reads CATSARNRRGYYNEQFF. The CDR3 DNA reads as TGTGCCACCAGTGCCCGTAACAGGCGGGGTTACTACAATGAGCAGTTCTTC. This chain links TRBV24-1 with TRBJ2-1; tentatively, D is TRBD2 (6 bases). Trimming cost V 5 bases and J 3 bases, with 19 bases left between them. Germline-derived CDR1 and CDR2 are KGHDR and SFDVKD. The CDR3 is 17 amino acids.